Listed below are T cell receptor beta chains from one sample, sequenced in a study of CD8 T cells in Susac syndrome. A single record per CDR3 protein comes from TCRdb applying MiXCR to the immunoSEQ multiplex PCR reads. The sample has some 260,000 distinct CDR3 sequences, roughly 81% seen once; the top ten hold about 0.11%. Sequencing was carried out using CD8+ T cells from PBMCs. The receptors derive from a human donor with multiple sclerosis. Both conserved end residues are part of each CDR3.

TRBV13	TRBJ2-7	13	CASSPIGLYEQYF
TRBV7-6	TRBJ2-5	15	CASSFLNRAFETQYF
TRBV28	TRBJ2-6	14	CASRTGAGANVLTF
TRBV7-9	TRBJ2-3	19	CASNSRLGRGPTSTDTQYF
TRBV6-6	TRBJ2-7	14	CASSRRQVPYEQYF
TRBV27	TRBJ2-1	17	CASSLPRTSGRALEQFF
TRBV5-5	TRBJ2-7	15	CASSWGTVSSYEQYF
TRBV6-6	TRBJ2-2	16	CASSYSTGGRTGELFF
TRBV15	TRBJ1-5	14	CATSMEQGYQPQHF
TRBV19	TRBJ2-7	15	CASSSSSGRAYEQYF
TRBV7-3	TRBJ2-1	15	CASSPISGSYNEQFF
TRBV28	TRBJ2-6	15	CASSLGDRGANVLTF
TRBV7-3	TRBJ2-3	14	CASSFGHITDTQYF
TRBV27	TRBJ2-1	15	CASTDQGGAYNEQFF
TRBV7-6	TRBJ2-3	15	CASRTLAGRGDTQYF
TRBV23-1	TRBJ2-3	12	CAIWWGSDTQYF
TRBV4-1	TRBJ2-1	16	CASTELGGSVHNEQFF
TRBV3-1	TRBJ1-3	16	CASSPGPPKGGNTIYF
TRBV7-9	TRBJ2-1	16	CASSLVDSGRYNEQFF
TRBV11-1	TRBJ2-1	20	CASHPKDSGTGKGRYNEQFF
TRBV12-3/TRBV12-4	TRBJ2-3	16	CASSQASRSSTDTQYF
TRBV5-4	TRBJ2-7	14	CASSFYGGPLEQYF
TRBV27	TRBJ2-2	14	CASSLTAEGGELFF
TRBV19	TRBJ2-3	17	CASSAQEQGERADTQYF
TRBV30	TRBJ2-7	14	CAWKTREPSYEQYF
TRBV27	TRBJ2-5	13	CASSYSAQETQYF
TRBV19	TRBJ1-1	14	CASSSRDRDTEAFF
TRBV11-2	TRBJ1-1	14	CASSKTRRDTEAFF
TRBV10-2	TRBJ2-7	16	CASRPDREGLLDEQYF
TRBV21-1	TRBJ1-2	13	CASSRAQGDGYTF
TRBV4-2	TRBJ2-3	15	CASSQGGSATDTQYF
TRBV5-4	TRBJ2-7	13	CASSLGGSNEQYF
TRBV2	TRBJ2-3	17	CATLCRREGAFEDTQYF
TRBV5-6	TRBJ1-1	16	CASSSGWGSIGTEAFF
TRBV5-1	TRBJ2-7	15	CASSLARDSYYEQYF
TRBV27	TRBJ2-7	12	CASGRGIYEQYF
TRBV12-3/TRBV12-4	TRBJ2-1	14	CASSSTPGGNEQFF
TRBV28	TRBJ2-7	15	CASSPPRTVSYEQYF
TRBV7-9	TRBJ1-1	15	CASSGPFRTVKAPFF
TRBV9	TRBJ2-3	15	CASSVGSTRPDTQYF
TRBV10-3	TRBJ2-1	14	CATMWEGSYNEQFF